This TCR beta chain was captured by sequencing in a study of Ad26.COV2.S vaccination and SARS-CoV-2 variants (dated by TCRdb to about 2021). As for the study more broadly: Donors in the vaccine arm were drawn from COV1001, a multicentre, randomized, double-blind, placebo-controlled phase I-IIa trial testing Ad26.COV2.S in healthy adults. Dosing of Ad26.COV2.S was intramuscular, at either 5x10^10 or 1x10^11 viral particles, delivered as one shot or as two shots spaced 56 days apart. TCRbeta repertoire sequencing was used to assess the specificity and breadth of SARS-CoV-2-reactive T cell receptors after Ad26.COV2.S vaccination. A total of 32 samples were included in the TCR-sequenced set, comprising 19 Ad26.COV2.S vaccine recipients, 5 placebo recipients and 8 SARS-CoV-2 convalescent individuals. Participants in the trial were split at random into five groups of five each, receiving low-dose or high-dose Ad26.COV2.S once or twice, or else placebo on both occasions. Investigators did not know the trial group allocation while performing experiments and assessing outcomes.

The sample's treatment or condition, from its label and the paper: some 20 received Ad26.COV2.S at low or high dose, single or two shots; 5 received placebo; per-sample allocation not given. Repertoires of vaccine and placebo recipients were sequenced from samples taken on day 63 after the first injection. Between 29 July and 7 August 2020, Cohort 1b enrolled 20 to 30 adults aged 18-55 years at one site in Boston, USA. As a vaccine, Ad26.COV2.S was a replication-incompetent adenovirus type 26 vector that expressed a prefusion-stabilized SARS-CoV-2 spike protein derived from the original Wuhan strain. The immunoSEQ Assay was used to sequence TCRbeta CDR3 regions. After extraction, genomic DNA underwent amplification by bias-controlled multiplex PCR, followed by high-throughput sequencing. As for the authors' bioinformatics: To quantify the absolute abundance of every unique TCRbeta CDR3 region, sequences were collapsed and filtered. Usable DNA was measured by amplifying reference genes present in all nucleated cells, and TCRbeta template counts were normalized to that usable DNA to estimate T cell fraction. Repertoire TCRs were annotated as SARS-CoV-2-specific by exact matching of V gene, CDR3 amino acid sequence and J gene to a known reactive TCR set. The reference SARS-CoV-2 TCR set was obtained from MIRA and was filtered for enrichment in COVID-19-positive ImmuneCODE repertoires, whereby public or cross-reactive TCRs were removed. Using the MIRA antigens, annotated TCRs were further analysed by specific ORF or by position within an ORF. Depth was the summed frequency of annotated unique rearrangements, while breadth was defined as annotated unique rearrangements over total unique productive rearrangements. TCR breadth was compared between groups using two-sided Wilcoxon rank-sum tests. TCRdb obtained this table from immuneACCESS and retained in-frame rearrangements with V and J assigned. These tables miss some clones; where compared with another copy, unresolved V genes account for less than half of the shortfall, and the remainder is unexplained. Clone size and V and J calls were adopted from that table, with D and trimming inferred from the DNA. The sample table records around 300,000 clones; more than 85% of these occur just once. The top ten hold roughly 5% of the sample.

In regard to this clone: Its antigen has not been determined. Base qualities were left out, and no much larger clone turns up one base away.

Broader findings and caveats from the paper: According to the authors, total T cell responses may have been underestimated by the TCR breadth and depth analyses. After vaccination, substantial breadth of spike-specific CD8+ and CD4+ T cell responses was reported. Vaccine and placebo recipients had comparable non-spike TCR breadth, which fits with the vaccine containing only spike. Higher spike-specific TCR breadth was observed in Ad26.COV2.S recipients than in placebo recipients (P = 0.0014). The study was not powered for comparison of responses between vaccine doses or regimens.

The sample consisted of peripheral blood, taken in a trial of Ad26.COV2.S vaccine versus placebo. The sequence was collected from a person aged 18-65 years who received the Ad26.COV2.S COVID-19 vaccine or a placebo.

This receptor has the CDR3 CASSVSGTSVGEQFF. The nucleotide sequence is given as TGTGCCAGCAGCGTAAGCGGGACTAGCGTGGGTGAGCAGTTCTTC. The sequence joins TRBV9 to TRBJ2-1; 10 central bases correspond to TRBD2. CDR1 is given as SGDLS and CDR2 as YYNGEE, both from the germline V gene. CDR3 length: 15 amino acids, cysteine to phenylalanine. The sequence is cut down to CDR3 DNA, 45 bases in frame from base 1. Trimming leaves V shorter by 1 base and J shorter by 9 bases, with the junction holding 7 bases beyond the gene matches.